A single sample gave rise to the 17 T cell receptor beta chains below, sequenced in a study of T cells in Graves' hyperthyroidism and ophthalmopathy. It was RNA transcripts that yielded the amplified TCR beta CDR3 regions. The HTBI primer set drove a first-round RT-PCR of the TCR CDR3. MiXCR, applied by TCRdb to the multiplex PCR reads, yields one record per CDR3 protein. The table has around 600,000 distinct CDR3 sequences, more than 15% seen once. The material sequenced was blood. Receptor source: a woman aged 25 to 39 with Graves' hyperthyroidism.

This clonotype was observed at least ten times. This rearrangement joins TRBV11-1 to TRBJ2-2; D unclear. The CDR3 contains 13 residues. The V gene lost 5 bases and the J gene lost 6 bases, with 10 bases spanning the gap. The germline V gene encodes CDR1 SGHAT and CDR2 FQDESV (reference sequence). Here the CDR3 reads CASSPVGAGELFF. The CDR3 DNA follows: TGTGCCAGCAGCCCAGTCGGAGCCGGGGAGCTGTTTTTT. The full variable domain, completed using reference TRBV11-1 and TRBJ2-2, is EAEVAQSPRYKITEKSQAVAFWCDPISGHATLYWYRQILGQGPELLVQFQDESVVDDSQLPKDRFSAERLKGVDSTLKIQPAELGDSAMYLCASSPVGAGELFFGEGSRLTVL.

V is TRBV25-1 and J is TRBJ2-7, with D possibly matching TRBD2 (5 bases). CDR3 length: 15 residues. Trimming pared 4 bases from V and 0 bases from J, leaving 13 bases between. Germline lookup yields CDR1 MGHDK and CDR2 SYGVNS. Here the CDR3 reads CASSAAVGSSYEQYF. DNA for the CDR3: TGTGCCAGCAGTGCAGCCGTTGGGAGCTCCTACGAGCAGTACTTC.

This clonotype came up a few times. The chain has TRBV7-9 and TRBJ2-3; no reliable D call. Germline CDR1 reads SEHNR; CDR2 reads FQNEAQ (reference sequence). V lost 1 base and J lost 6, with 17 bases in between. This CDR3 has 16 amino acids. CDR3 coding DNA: TGTGCCAGCAGCTTAGATTCGGGCCTCAAACCGGATACGCAGTATTTT. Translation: CASSLDSGLKPDTQYF.

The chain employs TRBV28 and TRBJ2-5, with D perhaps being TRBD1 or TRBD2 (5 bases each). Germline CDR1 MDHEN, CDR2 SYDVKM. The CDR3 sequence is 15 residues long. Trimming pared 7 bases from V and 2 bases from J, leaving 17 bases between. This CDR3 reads CASTGTSLGQETQYF. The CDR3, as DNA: TGTGCCAGCACCGGGACCTCCCTAGGGCAAGAGACCCAGTACTTC.

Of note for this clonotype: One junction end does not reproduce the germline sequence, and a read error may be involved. CDR3 region: CASRPAGAADTEYF. The CDR3, as DNA: TGTGCCAGCAGACCAGCGGGAGCAGCAGATACGGAGTATTTT. This rearrangement joins TRBV6-2 or TRBV6-3 to TRBJ2-3; 8 nucleotides align to TRBD2. Germline CDR1 and CDR2: MNHEY and SVGEGT. The CDR3 covers 14 residues.

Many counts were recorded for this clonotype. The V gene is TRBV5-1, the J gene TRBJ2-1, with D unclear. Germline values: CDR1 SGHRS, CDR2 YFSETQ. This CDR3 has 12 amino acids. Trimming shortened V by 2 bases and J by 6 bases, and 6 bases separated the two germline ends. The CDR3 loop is CASSFRTNEQFF. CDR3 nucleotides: TGCGCCAGCAGCTTCCGGACCAATGAGCAGTTCTTC.

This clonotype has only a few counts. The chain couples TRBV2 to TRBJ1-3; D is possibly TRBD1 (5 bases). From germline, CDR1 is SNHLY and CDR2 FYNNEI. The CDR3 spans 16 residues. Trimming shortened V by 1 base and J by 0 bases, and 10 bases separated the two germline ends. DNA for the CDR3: TGTGCCAGCAGTGAAGATACAGGATTCTCTGGAAACACCATATATTTT. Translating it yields CASSEDTGFSGNTIYF.

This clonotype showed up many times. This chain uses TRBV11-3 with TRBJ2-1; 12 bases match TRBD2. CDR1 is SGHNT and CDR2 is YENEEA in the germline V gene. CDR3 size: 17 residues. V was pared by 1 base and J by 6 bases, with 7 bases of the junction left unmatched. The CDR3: CASSLVASGRAINEQFF. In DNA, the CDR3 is TGTGCCAGCAGCTTAGTGGCTAGCGGGAGGGCCATCAATGAGCAGTTCTTC.

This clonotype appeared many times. CDR3: CASSFRQSYEQYF. CDR3 sequence (DNA): TGTGCCAGCAGTTTCAGGCAATCCTACGAGCAGTACTTC. The chain couples TRBV28 to TRBJ2-7, with unresolved D. CDR3 length equals 13 residues. The germline gives CDR1 MDHEN, CDR2 SYDVKM. Deletions cut 3 bases from V and 1 base from J, with 7 bases between.

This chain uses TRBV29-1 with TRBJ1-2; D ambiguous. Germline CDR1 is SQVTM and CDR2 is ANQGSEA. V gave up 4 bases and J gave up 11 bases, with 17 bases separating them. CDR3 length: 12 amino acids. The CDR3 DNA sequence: TGCAGCGTTGGACTTGGTGAGGGATCATACACCTTC. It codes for CSVGLGEGSYTF.

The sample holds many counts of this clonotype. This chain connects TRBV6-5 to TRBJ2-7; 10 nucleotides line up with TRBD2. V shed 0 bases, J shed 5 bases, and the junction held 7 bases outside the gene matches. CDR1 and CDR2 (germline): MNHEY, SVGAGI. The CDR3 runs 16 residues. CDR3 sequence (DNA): TGTGCCAGCAGTTACTCCTTAGCGGGAGGAATCCACGAGCAGTACTTC. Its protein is CASSYSLAGGIHEQYF.

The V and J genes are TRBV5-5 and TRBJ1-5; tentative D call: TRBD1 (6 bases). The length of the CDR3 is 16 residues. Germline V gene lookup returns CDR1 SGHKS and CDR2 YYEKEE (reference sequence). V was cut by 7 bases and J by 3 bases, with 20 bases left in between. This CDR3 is CASSFESGHLNQPQHF. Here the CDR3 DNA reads TGTGCCAGCTCTTTCGAGTCGGGACACCTCAATCAGCCCCAGCATTTT.

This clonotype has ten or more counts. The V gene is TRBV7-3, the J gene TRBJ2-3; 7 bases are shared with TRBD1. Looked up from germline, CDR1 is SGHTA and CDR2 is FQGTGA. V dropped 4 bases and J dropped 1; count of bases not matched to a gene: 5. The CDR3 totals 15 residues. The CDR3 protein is CASSSGTVGTDTQYF. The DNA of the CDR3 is TGTGCCAGCAGCTCCGGGACAGTGGGCACAGATACGCAGTATTTT.

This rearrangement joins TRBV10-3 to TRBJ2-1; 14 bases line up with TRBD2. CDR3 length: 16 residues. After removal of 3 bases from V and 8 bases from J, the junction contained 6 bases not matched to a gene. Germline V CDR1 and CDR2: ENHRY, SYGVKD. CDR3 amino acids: CAISDPGLAGGDEQFF. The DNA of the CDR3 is TGTGCCATCAGTGACCCCGGACTAGCGGGAGGCGATGAGCAGTTCTTC.

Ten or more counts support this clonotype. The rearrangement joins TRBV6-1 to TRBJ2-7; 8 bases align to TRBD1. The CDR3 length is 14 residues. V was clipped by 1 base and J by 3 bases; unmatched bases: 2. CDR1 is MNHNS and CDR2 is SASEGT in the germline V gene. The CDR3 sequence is CASSEVDRGYEQYF. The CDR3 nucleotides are TGTGCCAGCAGTGAAGTTGACAGGGGCTACGAGCAGTACTTC.

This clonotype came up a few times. CDR3 residues: CASSIGQGNEQFF. CDR3 sequence (DNA): TGTGCCAGTAGTATTGGACAGGGCAATGAGCAGTTCTTC. The chain combines TRBV19 with TRBJ2-1; 8 nucleotides match TRBD1. Germline V gene data show CDR1 as LNHDA and CDR2 as SQIVND (reference sequence). V shed 3 bases and J 6 bases; nucleotides not matched to a gene: 1. The CDR3 is made up of 13 amino acids.

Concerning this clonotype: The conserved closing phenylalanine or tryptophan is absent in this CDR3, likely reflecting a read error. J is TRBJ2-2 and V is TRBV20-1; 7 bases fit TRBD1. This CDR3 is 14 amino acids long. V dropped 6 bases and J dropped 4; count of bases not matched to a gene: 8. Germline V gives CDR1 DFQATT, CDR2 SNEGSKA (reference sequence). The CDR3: CSAPGQNPTGELFL. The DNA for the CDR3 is TGCAGTGCCCCGGGACAGAACCCCACCGGGGAGCTGTTTCTT.